Shown below are 18 T cell receptor beta chains from a single sample sequenced in a study of cytomegalovirus exposure and HLA in healthy donors. 60 Vbeta and 13 Jbeta primers were used in PCR. Libraries were prepared by immunoSEQ multiplex PCR; TCRdb keeps only in-frame clonotypes and omits some of them. The sample consists of 200,000 to 250,000 clones, 60% to 80% of them appearing once. Specimen: PBMCs. The receptors were sampled from a young woman in good health and CMV-seronegative.

V usage is TRBV14 and J usage is TRBJ1-3, with D maybe TRBD1 (6 bases). V was clipped by 0 bases and J by 7 bases, with 19 bases between them. CDR1 and CDR2 from the germline V gene are SGHDN and FVKESK. This CDR3 region has 17 residues. CDR3 protein: CASSQDFKIQGGNTIYF. In nucleotides, the CDR3 is TGTGCCAGCAGCCAAGATTTCAAGATACAGGGCGGCAACACCATATATTTT. Drawing the rest from reference TRBV14 and TRBJ1-3, the complete variable domain is EAGVTQFPSHSVIEKGQTVTLRCDPISGHDNLYWYRRVMGKEIKFLLHFVKESKQDESGMPNNRFLAERTGGTYSTLKVQPAELEDSGVYFCASSQDFKIQGGNTIYFGEGSWLTVV.

The V and J genes are TRBV30 and TRBJ2-3; 7 nucleotides align to TRBD1. The V and J ends lost 5 bases and 4 bases, in that order; junction bases with no gene match: 3. CDR3 length equals 12 residues. Germline V gene sequence: CDR1 GTSNPN, CDR2 SVGIG (reference sequence). For the CDR3, the DNA is TGTGCCTGGGAGGGGGCGGCAGATACGCAGTATTTT. This codes for CAWEGAADTQYF.

The chain employs TRBV6-5 and TRBJ2-5; maybe TRBD1 (6 bases). Matching the DNA end better, TRBJ2-7 makes the J call doubtful. The CDR3 loop spans 13 amino acids. From germline, CDR1 is MNHEY and CDR2 SVGAGI. The CDR3, as DNA: TGTGCCAGCAGTTTGACAGGAAGCTACGAGCAGTACTTC. Its translation: CASSLTGSYEQYF.

This chain connects TRBV5-1 to TRBJ2-7; TRBD1 might be the D (6 bases). Germline assignment: CDR1 SGHRS and CDR2 YFSETQ. V was clipped by 2 bases and J by 3 bases, with 18 bases between them. The length of the CDR3 is 16 residues. The CDR3 bases are TGCGCCAGCAGCTTAAGGGGACCGGGACAAGGCTACGAGCAGTACTTC. Amino acid sequence: CASSLRGPGQGYEQYF.

This rearrangement joins TRBV6-4 to TRBJ2-3; possible D gene TRBD1, 5 bases. Per the germline V gene, CDR1 is MRHNA and CDR2 is SNTAGT. The CDR3 covers 14 residues. The ends were cut back, 6 bases at V and 4 bases at J, with 14 bases in the middle. CDR3 region: CASSDRLRSDTQYF. CDR3 nucleotides: TGTGCCAGCAGCGACAGACTTCGCTCAGATACGCAGTATTTT.

This chain links TRBV5-6 with TRBJ1-4, with 10 bases aligning to TRBD1. The germline V gene has CDR1 SGHDT and CDR2 YYEEEE. The V gene end was trimmed by 4 bases and the J gene end by 8 bases; junction bases not matched to a gene: 5. The CDR3 is 14 residues long. The CDR3 here is CASSPTGGEEKLFF. CDR3 DNA sequence: TGTGCCAGCAGCCCGACAGGGGGCGAGGAAAAACTGTTTTTT.

As DNA, the CDR3 is TGCGCCAGCAGCTTGGGTGGAGGGGGCGCGACTGGGGCCAACGTCCTGACTTTC. As protein: CASSLGGGGATGANVLTF. The gene calls are TRBV5-1 and TRBJ2-6; tentative D call: TRBD1 (7 bases). The CDR3 runs 18 residues. V dropped 0 bases and J dropped 2 bases, with 15 bases sitting between them. Germline V gene data show CDR1 as SGHRS and CDR2 as YFSETQ. Full variable domain (missing parts from reference TRBV5-1 and TRBJ2-6): KAGVTQTPRYLIKTRGQQVTLSCSPISGHRSVSWYQQTPGQGLQFLFEYFSETQRNKGNFPGRFSGRQFSNSRSEMNVSTLELGDSALYLCASSLGGGGATGANVLTFGAGSRLTVL.

The chain combines TRBV2 with TRBJ2-3; TRBD2 aligns across 8 bases. The CDR3 runs 13 residues. CDR1 is SNHLY and CDR2 is FYNNEI in the germline V gene. The CDR3 coding sequence is TGTGGGAGCACAGCGGGAGCCAAGGGGACGCAGTATTTT. Its translation: CGSTAGAKGTQYF.

About this clone itself: Other DNA sequences in the sample encode the same CDR3. The V and J genes are TRBV5-1 and TRBJ2-1; no reliable D call. Per germline, CDR1 SGHRS and CDR2 YFSETQ. V lost 0 bases, J lost 4 bases, and 8 bases lay in between. The length of the CDR3 is 14 residues. CDR3 loop: CASSLGAGYNEQFF. The CDR3 coding sequence is TGCGCCAGCAGCTTGGGGGCTGGGTACAATGAGCAGTTCTTC.

This sequence joins TRBV4-2 and TRBJ2-2; D might be TRBD2 (5 bases). CDR1 is LGHNA, CDR2 YNFKEQ, per germline. V was cut by 3 bases and J by 5 bases, with 19 bases left in between. The CDR3 is 17 residues long. DNA of the CDR3: TGTGCCAGCAGCCATCCAAGGTTCCGTCGAGGGACCGGGGAGCTGTTTTTT. Its protein product is CASSHPRFRRGTGELFF.

The chain has TRBV6-1 and TRBJ2-3; a weak D match, TRBD1 (8 bases). This CDR3 is built from 15 residues. The V end was cut by 3 bases, the J end by 6 bases, with 16 bases between. Germline CDR1 and CDR2: MNHNS and SASEGT. The CDR3 DNA reads TGTGCCAGCAGTGAGGGGGAACAGGGGGGGGATACGCAGTATTTT. Translating it yields CASSEGEQGGDTQYF.

The chain links TRBV7-9 to TRBJ1-3, with 9 bases identical to TRBD1. V trimming: 5 bases; J trimming: 4 bases; junction bases outside the gene matches: 12. Germline V CDR1 and CDR2: SEHNR, FQNEAQ (reference sequence). The CDR3 contains 17 residues. This CDR3 reads CASSTRDREVTGNTIYF. CDR3 DNA sequence: TGTGCCAGCAGCACCCGGGACAGGGAAGTTACCGGAAACACCATATATTTT.

The rearrangement links TRBV4-2 to TRBJ1-6; maybe TRBD1 (6 bases). The V gene lost 1 base and the J gene lost 10 bases, with 14 bases spanning the gap. The germline V gene has CDR1 LGHNA and CDR2 YNFKEQ. This CDR3 contains 15 residues. The chain's CDR3 is CASSQVAGARSPLHF. As DNA, the CDR3 is TGTGCCAGCAGCCAAGTGGCAGGGGCCCGCTCACCCCTCCACTTT.

CDR3 amino acids: CASRRSSGNTIYF. CDR3 DNA: TGTGCCAGTAGACGGAGTTCTGGAAACACCATATATTTT. V is TRBV19 and J is TRBJ1-3; D remains ambiguous. V shed 6 bases and J shed 1 base, with 7 bases lying between them. The V gene's germline CDR1 is LNHDA and CDR2 SQIVND (reference sequence). The CDR3 spans 13 residues.

This clone was counted a single time. The chain links TRBV19 to TRBJ2-5; D is possibly TRBD1 (6 bases). The germline V gene encodes CDR1 LNHDA and CDR2 SQIVND (reference sequence). This CDR3 is built from 18 residues. Trimming removed 5 bases from V and 2 bases from J, with 24 bases in between. The CDR3 reads CASSRNLGQTPFQETQYF. CDR3 bases: TGTGCCAGTAGTCGAAACTTAGGACAGACCCCTTTTCAAGAGACCCAGTACTTC.

The genes are TRBV19 and TRBJ2-1, with TRBD2 matching over 10 bases. Germline lookup yields CDR1 LNHDA and CDR2 SQIVND (reference sequence). This CDR3 contains 15 residues. V trimming: 7 bases; J trimming: 0 bases; junction bases outside the gene matches: 3. CDR3 sequence reads: CASIGLADSYNEQFF. The CDR3 bases are TGTGCCAGTATCGGACTAGCGGACTCCTACAATGAGCAGTTCTTC.

Only a few counts were recorded for this clone. Other DNA sequences of this sample code for an identical CDR3. V gene TRBV10-2 combines with J gene TRBJ2-7, with D possibly TRBD1 on 6 matching bases. Germline V gives CDR1 WSHSY, CDR2 SAAADI. V lost 5 bases, J lost 4 bases, and 6 bases lay in between. The CDR3 covers 11 residues. The CDR3 here is CASSTGYEQYF. The CDR3 nucleotides are TGCGCCAGCAGTACAGGGTACGAGCAGTACTTC.

This clone turned up a few times. This chain joins TRBV6-1 and TRBJ1-1; D might be TRBD1 (6 bases). V gave up 2 bases and J gave up 1 base, with 26 bases separating them. CDR1 and CDR2 (germline): MNHNS, SASEGT. CDR3 length: 20 residues. The CDR3 coding sequence is TGTGCCAGCAGTGAACGAGGGGACAAGGGGAGATGGGCAGGGAACACTGAAGCTTTCTTT. Amino acids: CASSERGDKGRWAGNTEAFF.